A single sample gave rise to the 12 T cell receptor beta chains below, sequenced in a study of blood T cells in healthy people across ages. Sample-barcoded 5' priming and a J-beta primer mix drove a second PCR of roughly 6 to 12 cycles. TCRdb recomputed calls from the 5' RACE reads with MiXCR, one row per CDR3 protein. Found here are some 560,000 distinct CDR3 sequences, about 27% of them singletons; the top ten hold approximately 3.3%. The data were also submitted as part of a second study, on T cells of mothers and their children.

Source material: blood. These receptors all come from a boy younger than 10 in good health.

Remarks on this clonotype: No conserved phenylalanine or tryptophan ends this CDR3, so it is likely a read error. The chain employs TRBV27 and TRBJ1-1; 8 bases align to TRBD1. The V gene end was trimmed by 4 bases and the J gene end by 5 bases; junction bases not matched to a gene: 9. The germline CDR1 and CDR2 sequences are MNHEY and SMNVEV (reference sequence). CDR3 length: 15 amino acids. CDR3 in amino acids: CASSSDRVRYTEAFL. CDR3 bases: TGTGCCAGCAGTTCGGACAGGGTGAGATATACTGAAGCTTTCCTT.

As for this clonotype: A junction end diverges from the germline sequence, so it may reflect a read error. This chain connects TRBV12-3 or TRBV12-4 to TRBJ1-5; D unresolved. This CDR3 has 13 amino acids. The DNA for the CDR3 is TGTGCCAGTAGTTTAGCACACAATCAGCCCCAGCATTTT. This translates into CASSLAHNQPQHF.

The chain is built from TRBV9 and TRBJ2-5; D is uncertain. Germline CDR1 is SGDLS and CDR2 is YYNGEE. The V gene lost 0 bases and the J gene lost 2 bases, with 5 bases spanning the gap. The CDR3 is 13 amino acids. The CDR3 spells CASSVAPQETQYF. DNA for the CDR3: TGTGCCAGCAGCGTAGCCCCACAAGAGACCCAGTACTTC.

The table lists this clonotype with a few counts. V gene TRBV7-2 combines with J gene TRBJ2-5; no firm D call. The J call is doubtful: the DNA matches TRBJ2-7 better. This CDR3 contains 15 residues. The germline CDR1 and CDR2 sequences are SGHTA and FQGNSA. In DNA, the CDR3 is TGTGCCAGCAGCTTTTGGGCGGCGGCCACCTACGAGCAGTACTTC. Protein: CASSFWAAATYEQYF.

V usage is TRBV5-1 and J usage is TRBJ2-1; D may match TRBD1 or TRBD2 (6 bases each). Trimming left V 3 bases short and J 6 bases short, with 19 bases between. CDR3 length equals 16 residues. Germline V gene sequence: CDR1 SGHRS, CDR2 YFSETQ. This chain's CDR3 is CASSWGARGVFNEQFF. CDR3 DNA: TGCGCCAGCAGCTGGGGGGCGAGGGGGGTCTTCAATGAGCAGTTCTTC.

This clonotype was found a few times. This chain links TRBV14 with TRBJ2-5; D ambiguous. Germline lookup yields CDR1 SGHDN and CDR2 FVKESK. The CDR3 length is 13 residues. Deletions cut 4 bases from V and 4 bases from J, with 10 bases between. CDR3 amino acids: CASSRVMLETQYF. In DNA, the CDR3 is TGTGCCAGCAGCCGCGTCATGTTAGAGACCCAGTACTTC.

This clonotype was counted between two and nine times. The chain joins TRBV6-1 to TRBJ2-7, with D maybe TRBD1 (6 bases). The length of the CDR3 is 16 residues. V was shortened by 2 bases and J by 2 bases, with 16 bases between the two germline ends. The germline V gene encodes CDR1 MNHNS and CDR2 SASEGT. The CDR3 nucleotides read TGTGCCAGCAGTGAATTATCCGGGACATATACCTACGAGCAGTACTTC. Amino acids: CASSELSGTYTYEQYF.

Concerning this clonotype: The junction and the germline gene differ at one end; a read error may be behind it. V gene TRBV25-1 combines with J gene TRBJ1-1; D ambiguous. The CDR3 spans 14 residues. Germline V gives CDR1 MGHDK, CDR2 SYGVNS. DNA of the CDR3: TGTGCCAGCATCTATTCAGGACGGAACACTGAAGCTCTCTTT. It encodes CASIYSGRNTEALF.

The V and J genes are TRBV27 and TRBJ2-1; D is ambiguous. The germline V gene encodes CDR1 MNHEY and CDR2 SMNVEV (reference sequence). The CDR3 contains 16 residues. V gave up 0 bases and J gave up 0 bases, with 9 bases separating them. The CDR3 loop is CASSLSSASSYNEQFF. The CDR3 DNA is TGTGCCAGCAGTTTATCGAGCGCCAGCTCCTACAATGAGCAGTTCTTC.

CDR3 sequence reads: CAISEENSLQETQYF. The DNA for the CDR3 is TGTGCCATCAGTGAGGAAAACAGTCTGCAAGAGACCCAGTACTTC. The chain has TRBV10-3 and TRBJ2-5; D remains ambiguous. The CDR3 runs to 15 residues. Germline CDR1 and CDR2: ENHRY and SYGVKD. Trimming took off 2 bases at V and 2 bases at J, with 12 bases between the two ends.

This clonotype was seen a few times. The V and J genes are TRBV5-1 and TRBJ2-3; D might be TRBD1 or TRBD2, each matching 5 bases. Germline loops: CDR1 SGHRS, CDR2 YFSETQ. The CDR3 spans 14 residues. V was trimmed by 4 bases and J by 4 bases, leaving 13 bases between them. The CDR3 sequence: CASSLAEGADTQYF. DNA for the CDR3: TGCGCCAGCAGCCTAGCTGAAGGGGCAGATACGCAGTATTTT.

This clonotype occurred a few times. The rearrangement links TRBV11-3 to TRBJ1-2; D gene unclear. Per the germline V gene, CDR1 is SGHNT and CDR2 is YENEEA. CDR3 length: 15 residues. Trimming stripped 5 bases from V and 1 base from J, with 14 bases between. The CDR3: CASSHPSGSNYGYTF. In DNA, the CDR3 is TGTGCCAGCAGCCATCCCTCGGGGAGTAACTATGGCTACACCTTC.